This T cell receptor (beta chain) was profiled in a study of T cells in tumors after PD-1 blockade. In the study overall: Patients received pembrolizumab 200 mg every 3 weeks or cemiplimab 350 mg every 2 weeks. Daily vismodegib 150 mg continued in a subset of anti-PD-1-treated patients. General study results and limits: Roughly two fifths of tumor TCR clonotypes were also found in blood.

In the case of this clone: Its target is unknown.

The table came from immunoSEQ multiplex PCR; TCRdb's copy has only in-frame clones and leaves some out. Of about 63,000 clones listed, roughly 70% are singletons. V shed 2 bases and J shed 1 base, with 10 bases lying between them. Germline loops: CDR1 SGHRS, CDR2 YFSETQ. The CDR3 totals 15 residues. J is TRBJ1-5 and V is TRBV5-1; the D is unclear. The origin of this receptor is a human donor with basal cell carcinoma. The material sequenced was PBMCs, taken after anti-PD-1 treatment. CDR3 amino acids: CASSLLPGSNQPQHF. The CDR3 DNA reads TGCGCCAGCAGCTTACTCCCCGGAAGCAATCAGCCCCAGCATTTT.